Shown below are 10 T cell receptor beta chains from a single sample sequenced in a study of T cell changes during pregnancy in multiple sclerosis. The method was immunoSEQ multiplex PCR; TCRdb's version includes in-frame clones alone and lacks a portion of them. The sample has over 45,000 clones, approximately 90% seen once. Here the sequenced sample was peripheral blood, taken in the first trimester of pregnancy. The receptors shown here come from a female donor with multiple sclerosis, enrolled in a pregnancy study.

The V call is TRBV7-3, the J call TRBJ2-3; D gene uncertain. The germline gives CDR1 SGHTA, CDR2 FQGTGA. The CDR3 is made up of 14 amino acids. The V end was cut by 1 base, the J end by 2 bases, with 7 bases between. The CDR3 sequence is CASSLNPYTDTQYF. The CDR3 DNA is TGTGCCAGCAGCTTAAATCCCTACACAGATACGCAGTATTTT.

The V call is TRBV7-2, the J call TRBJ1-2, with 7 bases matching TRBD1. V lost 2 bases to trimming and J lost 4 bases; unmatched junction nucleotides: 4. The CDR3 runs 14 residues. Germline-derived CDR1 and CDR2 are SGHTA and FQGNSA. CDR3 sequence (DNA): TGTGCCAGCAGCTTAAGCCAGGGGGGCTATGGCTACACCTTC. It specifies CASSLSQGGYGYTF.

The J gene is TRBJ1-3, the V gene TRBV28; D not certain. The germline V and J ends were trimmed by 4 bases and 6 bases, with 13 bases remaining between them. Germline CDR1 and CDR2: MDHEN and SYDVKM. The CDR3 is made up of 14 amino acids. In DNA, the CDR3 is TGTGCCAGCAGTTCCCACTTTACTATAAACACCATATATTTT. Translated: CASSSHFTINTIYF.

The rearrangement uses TRBV7-9 and TRBJ2-5, with TRBD1 matching over 9 bases. CDR1 and CDR2 from the germline V gene are SEHNR and FQNEAQ (reference sequence). The CDR3 covers 15 residues. Losses at the gene ends were 5 bases for V and 5 bases for J; bases not matched to a gene: 9. The CDR3 DNA sequence: TGTGCCAGCAGCCCCCCGGGACAGGGCTGGGAGACCCAGTACTTC. This encodes CASSPPGQGWETQYF.

The V call is TRBV2, the J call TRBJ2-1, with D perhaps TRBD1 (6 bases). CDR1 SNHLY and CDR2 FYNNEI come from the germline V gene. The CDR3 loop spans 17 amino acids. Trimming took off 4 bases at V and 0 bases at J, with 16 bases between the two ends. The CDR3 loop reads CASSVWGPLSSYNEQFF. For the CDR3, the DNA is TGTGCCAGCAGTGTTTGGGGGCCTCTAAGCTCCTACAATGAGCAGTTCTTC.

The CDR3 sequence is CASSQVGGGGYNEQFF. The CDR3 nucleotides read TGTGCCAGCAGCCAAGTTGGCGGGGGGGGCTACAATGAGCAGTTCTTC. This rearrangement joins TRBV4-2 to TRBJ2-1, with TRBD2 identical over 9 bases. Germline values: CDR1 LGHNA, CDR2 YNFKEQ. The CDR3 is 16 amino acids. V was pared by 1 base and J by 3 bases, with 4 bases of the junction left unmatched.

The chain carries TRBV4-1 and TRBJ2-5; D is ambiguous. Germline CDR1 and CDR2: MGHRA and YSYEKL. CDR3 length: 14 amino acids. Trimming left V 2 bases short and J 5 bases short, with 12 bases between. The DNA of the CDR3 is TGCGCCAGCAGCCAATACCCTTCCGAGGAGACCCAGTACTTC. Its translation: CASSQYPSEETQYF.

V and J are TRBV27 and TRBJ1-6; D uncertain. The V gene's germline CDR1 is MNHEY and CDR2 SMNVEV (reference sequence). This CDR3 is built from 17 residues. The ends were cut back, 2 bases at V and 4 bases at J, with 15 bases in the middle. The CDR3 loop reads CASSLQYTPRYNSPLHF. In DNA form, the CDR3 reads TGTGCCAGCAGTTTACAGTATACGCCAAGATATAATTCACCCCTCCACTTT.

This clone showed up just a few times. The chain carries TRBV4-3 and TRBJ1-2; possibly TRBD1 for D (6 bases). The CDR3 consists of 15 residues. CDR1 is LGHNA, CDR2 YSLEER, per germline. Between the trimmed V and J ends, which lost 6 bases and 4 bases, there was a span of 18 bases. The DNA for the CDR3 is TGCGCCAGCAGTCCCGGGTGGGGGCCGGGCTATGGCTACACCTTC. Its translation is CASSPGWGPGYGYTF.

The chain combines TRBV6-4 with TRBJ2-7, with D maybe TRBD1 (5 bases). V dropped 7 bases and J dropped 2 bases, with 12 bases sitting between them. The CDR3 consists of 13 residues. Germline V gene data show CDR1 as MRHNA and CDR2 as SNTAGT. The CDR3 protein is CASIIGAPYEQYF. The DNA of the CDR3 is TGTGCCAGCATCATAGGGGCTCCCTACGAGCAGTACTTC.